Below are 9 T cell receptor beta chains sequenced from a single sample in a study of Graves' ophthalmopathy and Graves' hyperthyroidism. RNA transcripts were the source from which TCR beta CDR3 regions were amplified. RT-PCR in the first round used HTBI primers; a second-round multiplex PCR followed. TCRdb re-called the multiplex PCR reads through MiXCR, storing one row per CDR3 protein. The repertoire holds roughly 700,000 distinct CDR3 sequences, with 40% as singletons. The specimen was peripheral blood. Receptor source: an adult man with Graves' ophthalmopathy.

This chain joins TRBV5-6 and TRBJ2-7; TRBD1 aligns across 7 bases. CDR1 and CDR2 from the germline V gene are SGHDT and YYEEEE. Germline trimming cut 4 bases from V and 3 bases from J; bases unmatched to any gene: 7. The CDR3 is 14 amino acids. In DNA, the CDR3 is TGTGCCAGCAGCAGCCGGGACAGCAACTACGAGCAGTACTTC. Amino acids: CASSSRDSNYEQYF.

This clonotype was seen many times. The V call is TRBV7-9, the J call TRBJ2-2, with a possible D match to TRBD2 (6 bases). V was shortened by 5 bases and J by 3 bases, with 13 bases between the two germline ends. The CDR3 covers 15 residues. The germline V gene has CDR1 SEHNR and CDR2 FQNEAQ (reference sequence). This chain's CDR3 is CASSLSAGYTGELFF. For the CDR3, the DNA is TGTGCCAGCAGCCTTAGCGCGGGATACACCGGGGAGCTGTTTTTT. The complete variable domain, with remaining parts taken from reference TRBV7-9 and TRBJ2-2, reads DTGVSQNPRHKITKRGQNVTFRCDPISEHNRLYWYRQTLGQGPEFLTYFQNEAQLEKSRLLSDRFSAERPKGSFSTLEIQRTEQGDSAMYLCASSLSAGYTGELFFGEGSRLTVL.

This clonotype was seen more than once but under ten times. The rearrangement uses TRBV9 and TRBJ2-3; D gene ambiguous. Germline V gene sequence: CDR1 SGDLS, CDR2 YYNGEE. The CDR3 consists of 14 residues. With 0 bases removed from V and 4 bases from J, the gap between germline ends came to 9 bases. The CDR3 is CASSVVDFPDTQYF. The CDR3 DNA sequence: TGTGCCAGCAGCGTAGTAGATTTCCCAGATACGCAGTATTTT.

The chain joins TRBV7-9 to TRBJ2-3; D unclear. Germline V gene lookup returns CDR1 SEHNR and CDR2 FQNEAQ (reference sequence). The CDR3 totals 15 residues. Deletions cut 4 bases from V and 1 base from J, with 12 bases between. The CDR3 DNA is TGTGCCAGCAGCTCAGATTCATCTGGCACAGATACGCAGTATTTT. Its translation: CASSSDSSGTDTQYF.

This clonotype was observed a handful of times. One end of the junction does not line up with germline, which may come from a read error. The V gene is TRBV10-3, the J gene TRBJ1-5; no reliable D call. Germline V gene data show CDR1 as ENHRY and CDR2 as SYGVKD. The CDR3 runs to 13 residues. In DNA, the CDR3 is TGTGCCAGCAGTCCAGGTTTCCCGGGACCCCAGCATTTT. This gives the protein CASSPGFPGPQHF.

This chain connects TRBV6-5 to TRBJ2-5; 10 positions match TRBD2. J lost 5 bases, V lost 4 bases, and 10 bases had no gene match. The CDR3 is 16 residues long. Looked up from germline, CDR1 is MNHEY and CDR2 is SVGAGI. The CDR3 DNA follows: TGTGCCAGCAGTTCTCCGGGACTAGCGATTATTGAGACCCAGTACTTC. Protein sequence: CASSSPGLAIIETQYF.

A few counts support this clonotype. The chain couples TRBV20-1 to TRBJ1-6; D is undetermined. The germline CDR1 and CDR2 sequences are DFQATT and SNEGSKA (reference sequence). Trimming pared 5 bases from V and 7 bases from J, leaving 15 bases between. This CDR3 is built from 14 residues. For the CDR3, the DNA is TGCAGTGCTGGGAAAGTCAGTGGGAATTCACCCCTCCACTTT. Its translation is CSAGKVSGNSPLHF.

This clonotype was counted at least ten times. V and J are TRBV2 and TRBJ1-1, with D possibly TRBD1 on 6 matching bases. The V end was cut by 3 bases, the J end by 5 bases, with 16 bases between. Per germline, CDR1 SNHLY and CDR2 FYNNEI. The CDR3 has 15 residues. The CDR3 sequence: CASSDMGGAWTEAFF. CDR3 bases: TGTGCCAGCAGTGACATGGGGGGCGCATGGACTGAAGCTTTCTTT.

This clonotype has at least ten counts. The chain employs TRBV7-2 and TRBJ1-2; 9 bases are shared with TRBD1. V lost 1 base and J lost 6; bases outside the gene matches: 0. CDR3 size: 13 residues. Germline CDR1 SGHTA, CDR2 FQGNSA. CDR3 DNA: TGTGCCAGCAGCTTAGGACAGGGGGATGGCTACACCTTC. Protein: CASSLGQGDGYTF.